This T cell receptor (beta chain) was retrieved from a study of sequential checkpoint blockade in melanoma. Treatment indicated: randomized to nivolumab then ipilimumab (arm A) or the reverse (arm B). CDR3 length equals 16 residues. Per germline, CDR1 LGHNT and CDR2 FRNRAP. This clone has more than one count but fewer than ten. TCRdb's table, derived via immunoSEQ multiplex PCR, lists solely in-frame clones and lacks some. Here the sample spans thousands of clones, under 25% being singletons. V and J are TRBV12-5 and TRBJ2-4; 12 bases fit TRBD2. The sequencing here drew on tumor tissue (inferred from file names), taken from a patient given nivolumab and ipilimumab in sequence. The receptor's source is a human patient with melanoma. Some clones in this sample may be carry-over from other donors' samples. The CDR3 coding sequence is TGTGCCAGCACCACGACTAGCGGGGGCCCCAAAAACATTCAGTACTTC. Translating gives CASTTTSGGPKNIQYF.